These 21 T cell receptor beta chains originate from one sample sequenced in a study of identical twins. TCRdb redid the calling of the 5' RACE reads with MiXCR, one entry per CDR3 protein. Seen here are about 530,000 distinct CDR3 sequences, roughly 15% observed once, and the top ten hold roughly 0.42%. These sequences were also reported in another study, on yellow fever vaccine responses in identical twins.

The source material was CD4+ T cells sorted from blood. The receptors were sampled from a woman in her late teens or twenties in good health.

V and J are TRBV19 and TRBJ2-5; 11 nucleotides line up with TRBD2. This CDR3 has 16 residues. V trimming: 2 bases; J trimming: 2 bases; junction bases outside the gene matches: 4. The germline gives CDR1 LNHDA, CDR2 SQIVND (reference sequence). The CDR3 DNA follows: TGTGCCAGTAGTATAAGGACTAGCGGGCGGCAAGAGACCCAGTACTTC. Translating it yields CASSIRTSGRQETQYF.

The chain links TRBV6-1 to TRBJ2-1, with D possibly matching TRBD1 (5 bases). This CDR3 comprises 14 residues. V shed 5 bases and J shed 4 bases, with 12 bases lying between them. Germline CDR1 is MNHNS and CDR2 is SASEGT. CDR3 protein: CASSLSTGYNEQFF. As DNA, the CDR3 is TGTGCCAGCAGTCTTTCCACAGGTTACAATGAGCAGTTCTTC.

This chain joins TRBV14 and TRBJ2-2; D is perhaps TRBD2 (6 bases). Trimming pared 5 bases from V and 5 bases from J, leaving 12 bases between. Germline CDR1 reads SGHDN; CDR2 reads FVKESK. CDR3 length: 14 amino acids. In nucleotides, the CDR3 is TGTGCCAGCAGCAACACAGGAGGGACCGGGGAGCTGTTTTTT. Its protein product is CASSNTGGTGELFF.

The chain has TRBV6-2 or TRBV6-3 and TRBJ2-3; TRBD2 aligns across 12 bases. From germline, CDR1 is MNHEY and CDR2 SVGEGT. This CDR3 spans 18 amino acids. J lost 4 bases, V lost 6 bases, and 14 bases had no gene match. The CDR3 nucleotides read TGTGCCAGCAGCGAGGGACTAGCGGGCTCGGTTGGTGCAGATACGCAGTATTTT. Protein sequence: CASSEGLAGSVGADTQYF.

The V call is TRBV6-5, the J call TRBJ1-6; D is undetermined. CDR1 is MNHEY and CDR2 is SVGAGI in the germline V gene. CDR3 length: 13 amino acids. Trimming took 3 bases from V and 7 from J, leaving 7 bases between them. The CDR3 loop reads CASSYQTNSPLHF. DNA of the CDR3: TGTGCCAGCAGTTATCAGACAAATTCACCCCTCCACTTT.

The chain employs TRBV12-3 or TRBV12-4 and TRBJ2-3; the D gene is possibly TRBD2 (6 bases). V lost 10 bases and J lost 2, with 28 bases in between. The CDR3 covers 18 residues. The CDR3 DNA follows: TGTGCCATCTGCCCGGGGGTGGGCCCTCAGAGGTTCACAGATACGCAGTATTTT. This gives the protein CAICPGVGPQRFTDTQYF.

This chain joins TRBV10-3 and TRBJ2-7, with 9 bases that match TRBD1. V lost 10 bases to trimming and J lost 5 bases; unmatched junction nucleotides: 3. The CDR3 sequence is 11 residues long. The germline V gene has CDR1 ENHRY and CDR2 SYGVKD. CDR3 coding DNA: TGTGCCACCGGGACAGGGAACGAGCAGTACGTC. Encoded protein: CATGTGNEQYV.

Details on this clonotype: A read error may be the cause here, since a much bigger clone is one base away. CDR3 in DNA: TGTGCCAGCAGGATGAACACCGGGGAGCTGTTTTTT. Protein: CASRMNTGELFF. The chain links TRBV11-2 to TRBJ2-2; D call uncertain. Trimming shortened V by 6 bases and J by 1 base, and 3 bases separated the two germline ends. CDR3 length equals 12 residues. Germline V gene data show CDR1 as SGHAT and CDR2 as FQNNGV.

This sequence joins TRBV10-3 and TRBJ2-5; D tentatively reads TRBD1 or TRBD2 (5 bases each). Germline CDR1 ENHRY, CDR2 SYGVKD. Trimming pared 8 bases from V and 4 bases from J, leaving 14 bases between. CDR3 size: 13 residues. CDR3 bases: TGTGCCATCCTTCCGGACGGGGCAGAGACCCAGTACTTC. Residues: CAILPDGAETQYF.

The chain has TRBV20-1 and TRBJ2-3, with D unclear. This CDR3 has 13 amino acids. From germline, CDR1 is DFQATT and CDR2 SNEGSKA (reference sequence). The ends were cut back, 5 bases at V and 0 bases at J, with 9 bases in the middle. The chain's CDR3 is CSAFPASTDTQYF. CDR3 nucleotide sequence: TGCAGTGCTTTCCCCGCGAGCACAGATACGCAGTATTTT.

In DNA, the CDR3 is TGTGCCAGCAGCCCATTAAGCTCAGGGAGGAATGAGCAGTTCTTC. Its protein is CASSPLSSGRNEQFF. The rearrangement joins TRBV6-1 to TRBJ2-1, with a tentative D call TRBD2 (6 bases). This CDR3 comprises 15 residues. CDR1 and CDR2 (germline): MNHNS, SASEGT. The V gene lost 6 bases and the J gene lost 7 bases, with 19 bases spanning the gap.

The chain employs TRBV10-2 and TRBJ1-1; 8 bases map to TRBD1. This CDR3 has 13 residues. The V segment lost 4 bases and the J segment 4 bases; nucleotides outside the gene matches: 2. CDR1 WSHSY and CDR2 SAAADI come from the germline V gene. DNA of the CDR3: TGCGCCAGCAGTGCGCAGGGGGCCACTGAAGCTTTCTTT. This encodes CASSAQGATEAFF.

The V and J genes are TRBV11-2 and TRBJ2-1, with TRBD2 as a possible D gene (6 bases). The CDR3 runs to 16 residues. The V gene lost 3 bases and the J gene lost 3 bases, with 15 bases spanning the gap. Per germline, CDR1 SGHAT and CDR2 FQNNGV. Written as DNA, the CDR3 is TGTGCCAGCAGCTTCCCAAGGGGCGGGGACTACAATGAGCAGTTCTTC. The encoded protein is CASSFPRGGDYNEQFF.

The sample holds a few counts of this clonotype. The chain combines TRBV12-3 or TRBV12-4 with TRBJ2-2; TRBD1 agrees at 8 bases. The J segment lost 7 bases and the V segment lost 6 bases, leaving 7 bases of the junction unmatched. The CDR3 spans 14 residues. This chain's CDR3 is CASSKRQGNGELFF. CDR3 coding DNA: TGTGCCAGCAGCAAACGACAGGGGAACGGGGAGCTGTTTTTT.

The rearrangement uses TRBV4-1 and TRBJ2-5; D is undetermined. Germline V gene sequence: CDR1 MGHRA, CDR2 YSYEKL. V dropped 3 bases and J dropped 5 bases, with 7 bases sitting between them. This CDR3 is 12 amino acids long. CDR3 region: CASSQPWETQYF. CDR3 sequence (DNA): TGCGCCAGCAGCCAGCCCTGGGAGACCCAGTACTTC.

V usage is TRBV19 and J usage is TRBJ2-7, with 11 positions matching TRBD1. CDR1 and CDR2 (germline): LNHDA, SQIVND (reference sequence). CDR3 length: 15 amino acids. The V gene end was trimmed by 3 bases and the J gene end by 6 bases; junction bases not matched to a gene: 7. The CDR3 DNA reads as TGTGCCAGTAGTATCCCCGGACAGGGGGCCATCGAGCAGTACGTC. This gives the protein CASSIPGQGAIEQYV.

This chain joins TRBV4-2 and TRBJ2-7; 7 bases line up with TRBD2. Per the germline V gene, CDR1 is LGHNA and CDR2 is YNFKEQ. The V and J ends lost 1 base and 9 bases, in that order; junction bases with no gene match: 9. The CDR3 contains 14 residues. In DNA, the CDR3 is TGTGCCAGCAGCCAAGGTGCGGGAGAGGGTGTGCAGTACTTC. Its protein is CASSQGAGEGVQYF.

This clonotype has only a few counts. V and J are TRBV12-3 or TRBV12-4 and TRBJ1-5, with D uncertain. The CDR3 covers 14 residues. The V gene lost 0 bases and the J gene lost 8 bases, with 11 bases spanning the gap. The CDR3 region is CASSLAAGLEPQHF. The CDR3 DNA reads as TGTGCCAGCAGTTTAGCGGCCGGGCTCGAGCCCCAGCATTTT.

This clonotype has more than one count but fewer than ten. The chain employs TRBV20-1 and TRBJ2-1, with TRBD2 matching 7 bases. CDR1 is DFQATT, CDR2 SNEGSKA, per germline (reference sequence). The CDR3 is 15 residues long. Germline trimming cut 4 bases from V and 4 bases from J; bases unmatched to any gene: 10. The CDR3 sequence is CSAMGGVSSYNEQFF. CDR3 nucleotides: TGCAGTGCTATGGGGGGGGTATCCTCTTACAATGAGCAGTTCTTC.

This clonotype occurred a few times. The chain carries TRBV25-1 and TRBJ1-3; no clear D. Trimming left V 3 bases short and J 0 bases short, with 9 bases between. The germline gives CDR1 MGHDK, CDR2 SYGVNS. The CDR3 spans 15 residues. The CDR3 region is CASSDRLSSGNTIYF. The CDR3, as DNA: TGTGCCAGCAGTGACAGGCTGAGCTCTGGAAACACCATATATTTT.

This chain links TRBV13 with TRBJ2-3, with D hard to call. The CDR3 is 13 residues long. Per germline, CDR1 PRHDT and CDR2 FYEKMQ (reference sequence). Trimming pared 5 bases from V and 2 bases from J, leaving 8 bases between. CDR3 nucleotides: TGTGCCAGCAGCCCGCAATTCACAGATACGCAGTATTTT. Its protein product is CASSPQFTDTQYF.